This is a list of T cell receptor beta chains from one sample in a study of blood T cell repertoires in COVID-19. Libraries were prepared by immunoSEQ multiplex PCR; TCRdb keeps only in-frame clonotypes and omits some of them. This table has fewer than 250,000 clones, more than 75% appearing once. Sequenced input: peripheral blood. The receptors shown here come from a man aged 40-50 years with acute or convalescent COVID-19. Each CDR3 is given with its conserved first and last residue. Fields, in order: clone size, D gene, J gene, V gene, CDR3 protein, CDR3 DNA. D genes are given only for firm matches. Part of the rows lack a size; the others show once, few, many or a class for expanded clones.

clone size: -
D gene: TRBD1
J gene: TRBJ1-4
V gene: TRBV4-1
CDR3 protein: CASSPDRVGEKLFF
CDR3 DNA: TGCGCCAGCAGCCCTGACAGGGTTGGTGAAAAACTGTTTTTT

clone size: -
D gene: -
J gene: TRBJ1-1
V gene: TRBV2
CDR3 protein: CASSVRGNTEAFF
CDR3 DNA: TGTGCCAGCAGTGTCCGGGGGAACACTGAAGCTTTCTTT

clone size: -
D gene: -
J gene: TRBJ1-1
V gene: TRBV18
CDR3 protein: CASSSGAGLTEAFF
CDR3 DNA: TGTGCCAGCTCATCAGGGGCCGGGCTCACTGAAGCTTTCTTT

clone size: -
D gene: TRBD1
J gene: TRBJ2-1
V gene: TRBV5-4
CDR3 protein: CASSPGQDYNEQFF
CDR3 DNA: TGTGCCAGCAGCCCGGGACAGGACTACAATGAGCAGTTCTTC

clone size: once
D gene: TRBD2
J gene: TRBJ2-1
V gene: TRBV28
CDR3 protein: CASTSSGGYNEQFF
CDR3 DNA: TGTGCCAGCACATCTAGCGGGGGCTACAATGAGCAGTTCTTC

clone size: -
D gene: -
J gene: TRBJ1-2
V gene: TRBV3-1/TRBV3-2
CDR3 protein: CASSSTESYGYTF
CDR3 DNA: TGTGCCAGCAGCTCGACAGAGTCTTATGGCTACACCTTC

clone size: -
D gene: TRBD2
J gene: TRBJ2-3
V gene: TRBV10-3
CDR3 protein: CAISVSGGYSTDTQYF
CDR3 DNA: TGTGCCATCAGTGTAAGCGGGGGCTATTCCACAGATACGCAGTATTTT

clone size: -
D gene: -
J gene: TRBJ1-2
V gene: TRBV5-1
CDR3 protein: CASSLDGSGGYTF
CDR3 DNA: TGCGCCAGCAGCTTAGATGGGAGTGGTGGCTACACCTTC

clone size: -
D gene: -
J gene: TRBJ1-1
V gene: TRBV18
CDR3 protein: CASSPTFAGGLNTEAFF
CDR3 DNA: TGTGCCAGCTCACCGACTTTTGCGGGGGGGCTGAACACTGAAGCTTTCTTT

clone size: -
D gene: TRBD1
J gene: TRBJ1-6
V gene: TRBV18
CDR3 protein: CASSPKGQGSDSPLHF
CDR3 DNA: TGTGCCAGCTCACCTAAGGGACAGGGATCGGATTCACCCCTCCACTTT

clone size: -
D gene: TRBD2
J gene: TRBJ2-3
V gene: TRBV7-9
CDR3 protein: CASSPRPGLAGAGVDTQYF
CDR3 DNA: TGTGCCAGCAGCCCAAGGCCGGGACTAGCGGGGGCCGGGGTAGATACGCAGTATTTT

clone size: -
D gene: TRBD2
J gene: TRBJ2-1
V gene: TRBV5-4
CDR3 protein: CASSSGLVNEQFF
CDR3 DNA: TGTGCCAGCAGCTCTGGACTAGTCAATGAGCAGTTCTTC